Listed here are 11 T cell receptor beta chains from one sample, sequenced in a study of OX40 agonist ivuxolimab in advanced cancers. Assay: immunoSEQ multiplex PCR; the TCRdb copy retains only in-frame clones and omits some. The data show tens of thousands of clones, with approximately 91% seen just once and approximately 28% held by the top ten. Sample: CD4+ or CD8+ T cells sorted from blood, taken in a trial of the OX40 agonist ivuxolimab. These receptors were collected from an adult with an advanced solid tumor such as melanoma, head and neck, liver or kidney cancer.

This chain links TRBV9 with TRBJ1-5, with D unclear. CDR3 size: 15 residues. V lost 7 bases and J 3 bases, leaving 17 bases between the germline ends. The germline gives CDR1 SGDLS, CDR2 YYNGEE. CDR3 sequence: CASGPGSYFNQPQHF. The CDR3 DNA reads TGTGCCAGCGGACCGGGATCATACTTCAATCAGCCCCAGCATTTT.

The rearrangement joins TRBV2 to TRBJ2-5; TRBD1 matches at 7 bases. Per the germline V gene, CDR1 is SNHLY and CDR2 is FYNNEI. The CDR3 length is 13 residues. The J segment lost 5 bases and the V segment lost 3 bases, leaving 3 bases of the junction unmatched. The CDR3 coding sequence is TGTGCCAGCAGTGAGGGACAGTGGGAGACCCAGTACTTC. Translating it yields CASSEGQWETQYF. Variable domain in full (rest from reference TRBV2 and TRBJ2-5): EPEVTQTPSHQVTQMGQEVILRCVPISNHLYFYWYRQILGQKVEFLVSFYNNEISEKSEIFDDQFSVERPDGSNFTLKIRSTKLEDSAMYFCASSEGQWETQYFGPGTRLLVL.

This clone was detected once. The sample has other DNA sequences that encode this CDR3 too. CDR3 coding DNA: TGCAGTGCTAGGGAGAGCTACGAGCAGTACTTC. This sequence encodes CSARESYEQYF. This chain links TRBV20-1 with TRBJ2-7; D not certain. The CDR3 extends over 11 amino acids. The ends were cut back, 3 bases at V and 3 bases at J, with 6 bases in the middle. Per the germline V gene, CDR1 is DFQATT and CDR2 is SNEGSKA (reference sequence).

The count of this clone is one. The chain employs TRBV7-9 and TRBJ1-1, with D perhaps matching TRBD1 (6 bases). The length of the CDR3 is 13 residues. Germline V gene lookup returns CDR1 SEHNR and CDR2 FQNEAQ (reference sequence). The ends were cut back, 5 bases at V and 6 bases at J, with 13 bases in the middle. CDR3 nucleotides: TGTGCCAGCAGCCCGGGGGGGGCAGCTGAAGCTTTCTTT. It yields the protein CASSPGGAAEAFF.

The V gene is TRBV27, the J gene TRBJ2-1; weak D call: TRBD1 (6 bases). This CDR3 contains 15 residues. CDR1 and CDR2 (germline): MNHEY, SMNVEV (reference sequence). Trimming stripped 3 bases from V and 1 base from J, with 10 bases between. The CDR3 loop is CASSFPGQSYNEQFF. The CDR3 DNA is TGTGCCAGCAGTTTCCCAGGACAGTCCTACAATGAGCAGTTCTTC.

V usage is TRBV6-5 and J usage is TRBJ2-7, with D hard to call. V lost 5 bases and J lost 2, with 7 bases in between. The CDR3 is 12 residues long. CDR1 and CDR2 (germline): MNHEY, SVGAGI. The DNA for the CDR3 is TGTGCCAGCAGTCCGACCCCCTACGAGCAGTACTTC. It translates to CASSPTPYEQYF.

This clone was observed a single time. This chain joins TRBV5-4 and TRBJ2-2, with D possibly matching TRBD2 (6 bases). Germline V lookup: CDR1 SGHNT, CDR2 YYREEE (reference sequence). This CDR3 contains 15 residues. V shed 0 bases and J shed 7 bases, with 13 bases lying between them. Written as DNA, the CDR3 is TGTGCCAGCAGCTTGGGACGGGAGAGGAGCGGGGAGCTGTTTTTT. Its translation is CASSLGRERSGELFF.

This clone was seen only once. This CDR3 is also generated by other DNA sequences in the sample. The rearrangement links TRBV2 to TRBJ2-7, with D uncertain. The CDR3 totals 13 residues. The V and J ends lost 9 bases and 0 bases respectively, with 12 bases between them. Germline V CDR1 and CDR2: SNHLY, FYNNEI. The CDR3 loop is CASRPTLSYEQYF. DNA of the CDR3: TGTGCCAGTCGCCCGACTCTCTCCTACGAGCAGTACTTC.

The chain combines TRBV30 with TRBJ1-1, with TRBD1 as a possible D gene (5 bases). Trimming removed 2 bases from V and 7 bases from J, with 17 bases in between. The CDR3 is 14 amino acids. From germline, CDR1 is GTSNPN and CDR2 SVGIG (reference sequence). The chain's CDR3 is CAWSKGAGVGEAFF. The CDR3 DNA follows: TGTGCCTGGAGTAAGGGAGCGGGGGTCGGTGAAGCTTTCTTT.

The chain employs TRBV6-1 and TRBJ2-5; D unclear. Germline V gene sequence: CDR1 MNHNS, CDR2 SASEGT. The V end lost 0 bases, the J end lost 5 bases, and 10 bases lay between the germline ends. This CDR3 spans 14 amino acids. This CDR3 is CASSEAHRLETQYF. For the CDR3, the DNA is TGTGCCAGCAGTGAAGCGCACCGGTTGGAGACCCAGTACTTC.

This clone was found a few times. The J gene is TRBJ2-7, the V gene TRBV4-1; 9 nucleotides match TRBD1. V gave up 3 bases and J gave up 0 bases; unmatched junction bases: 3. The CDR3 spans 15 residues. The germline CDR1 and CDR2 sequences are MGHRA and YSYEKL. CDR3 amino acids: CASSQTGQGSYEQYF. The CDR3 bases are TGCGCCAGCAGCCAGACGGGACAGGGCTCCTACGAGCAGTACTTC.